This TCR beta chain was observed in a study of T cells in Graves' hyperthyroidism and ophthalmopathy. RNA transcripts provided the source from which TCR beta CDR3 regions were amplified. Initially, a first-round RT-PCR of the TCR CDR3 employed the HTBI primer set. TCRdb reprocessed the multiplex PCR reads via MiXCR and lists one record per CDR3 protein. This sample has 730,000 or so distinct CDR3 sequences, with approximately 19% found just once. Uncontrolled infection, other autoimmune disease, pregnancy or lactation barred patients from enrollment. Looked up from germline, CDR1 is SGDLS and CDR2 is YYNGEE. Trimming left V 4 bases short and J 0 bases short, with 22 bases between. The CDR3 is 19 amino acids.

The chain has TRBV9 and TRBJ1-4, with D perhaps TRBD1 (6 bases). The receptor was isolated from a woman aged 45-60 years with Graves' hyperthyroidism that later progressed to Graves' ophthalmopathy. Material for sequencing was blood. The CDR3 DNA follows: TGTGCCAGCAGCCGAGAGGGAGGAGGGGGACATGCAACTAATGAAAAACTGTTTTTT. Amino acid sequence: CASSREGGGGHATNEKLFF.